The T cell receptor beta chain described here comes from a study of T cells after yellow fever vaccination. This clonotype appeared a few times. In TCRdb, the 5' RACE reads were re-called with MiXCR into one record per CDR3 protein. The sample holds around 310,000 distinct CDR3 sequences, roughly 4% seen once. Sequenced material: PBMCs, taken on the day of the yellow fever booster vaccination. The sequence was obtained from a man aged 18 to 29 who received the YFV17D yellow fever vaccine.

The CDR3 reads CATSARRGDTGELFF. The CDR3 coding sequence is TGTGCCACCAGTGCCCGCAGGGGCGACACCGGGGAGCTGTTTTTT. The rearrangement joins TRBV24-1 to TRBJ2-2, with D perhaps TRBD1 (6 bases). CDR3 size: 15 residues. Trimming pared 5 bases from V and 3 bases from J, leaving 12 bases between. The germline V gene encodes CDR1 KGHDR and CDR2 SFDVKD.